The T cell receptor (beta chain) under discussion was sequenced for a study of cytomegalovirus exposure and HLA in healthy donors. Study-wide findings and caveats: No immune exposure information besides CMV serostatus was available. The study listed roughly 160 cytomegalovirus-associated TCR beta chains.

Researchers ran the PCR with 60 Vbeta and 13 Jbeta primers. TCRdb's table, derived via immunoSEQ multiplex PCR, lists solely in-frame clones and lacks some. The repertoire holds 150,000 to 200,000 clones, with approximately 81% as singletons. V was trimmed by 9 bases and J by 6 bases, leaving 15 bases between them. The germline CDR1 and CDR2 sequences are ENHRY and SYGVKD. This CDR3 has 14 amino acids. In the case of this clone: Its cognate antigen is unknown.

Source material: PBMCs. The J gene is TRBJ1-6, the V gene TRBV10-3, with D maybe TRBD1 (6 bases). This TCR was recovered from a man aged 30-40 years in good health and CMV-seropositive. The CDR3 DNA reads TGTGCCATTGGATTGACGGACAGTAATTCACCCCTCCACTTT. This encodes CAIGLTDSNSPLHF.